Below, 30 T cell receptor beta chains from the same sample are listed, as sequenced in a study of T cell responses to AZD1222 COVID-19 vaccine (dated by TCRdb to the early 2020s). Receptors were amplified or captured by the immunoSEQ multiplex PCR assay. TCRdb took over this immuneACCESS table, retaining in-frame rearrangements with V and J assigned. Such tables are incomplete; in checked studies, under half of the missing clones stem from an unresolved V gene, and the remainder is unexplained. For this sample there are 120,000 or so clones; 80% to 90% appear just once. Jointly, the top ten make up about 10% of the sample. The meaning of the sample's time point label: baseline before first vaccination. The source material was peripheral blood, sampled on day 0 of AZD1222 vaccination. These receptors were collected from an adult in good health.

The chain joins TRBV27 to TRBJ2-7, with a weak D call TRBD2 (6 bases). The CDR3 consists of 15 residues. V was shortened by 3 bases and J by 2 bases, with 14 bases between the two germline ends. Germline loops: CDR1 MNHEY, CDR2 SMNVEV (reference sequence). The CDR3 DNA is TGTGCCAGCAGTTTTGGCGGGGCCCTCGCCTACGAGCAGTACTTC. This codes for CASSFGGALAYEQYF.

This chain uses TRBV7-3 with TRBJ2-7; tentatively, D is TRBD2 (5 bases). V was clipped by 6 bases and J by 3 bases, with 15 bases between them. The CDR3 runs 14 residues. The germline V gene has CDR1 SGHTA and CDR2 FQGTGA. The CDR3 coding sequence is TGTGCCAGCAGTCCCGGGAAGGGTATCTACGAGCAGTACTTC. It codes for CASSPGKGIYEQYF.

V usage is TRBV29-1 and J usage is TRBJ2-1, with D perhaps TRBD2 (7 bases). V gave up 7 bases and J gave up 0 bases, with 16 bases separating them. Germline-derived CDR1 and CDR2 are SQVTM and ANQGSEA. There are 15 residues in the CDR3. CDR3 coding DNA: TGCAGCGCCGAGGGGGGGAAGAGCTCCTACAATGAGCAGTTCTTC. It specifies CSAEGGKSSYNEQFF.

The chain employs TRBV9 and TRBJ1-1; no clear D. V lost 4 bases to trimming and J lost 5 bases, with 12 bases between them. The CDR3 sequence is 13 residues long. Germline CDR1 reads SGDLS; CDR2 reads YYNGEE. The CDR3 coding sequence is TGTGCCAGCAGCTCTCCACGTGGAACTGAAGCTTTCTTT. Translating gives CASSSPRGTEAFF. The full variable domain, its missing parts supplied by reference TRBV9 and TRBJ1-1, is DSGVTQTPKHLITATGQRVTLRCSPRSGDLSVYWYQQSLDQGLQFLIQYYNGEERAKGNILERFSAQQFPDLHSELNLSSLELGDSALYFCASSSPRGTEAFFGQGTRLTVV.

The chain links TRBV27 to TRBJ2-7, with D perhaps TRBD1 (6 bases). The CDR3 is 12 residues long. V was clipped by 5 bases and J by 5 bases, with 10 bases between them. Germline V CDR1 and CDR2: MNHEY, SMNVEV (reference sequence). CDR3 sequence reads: CASSPRGHEQYF. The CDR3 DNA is TGTGCCAGCAGTCCCAGGGGCCACGAGCAGTACTTC.

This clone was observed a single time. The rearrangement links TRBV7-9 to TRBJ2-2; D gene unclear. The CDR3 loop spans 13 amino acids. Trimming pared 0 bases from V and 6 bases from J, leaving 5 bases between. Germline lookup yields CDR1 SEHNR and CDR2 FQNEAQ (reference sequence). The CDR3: CASSLALAGELFF. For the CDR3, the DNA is TGTGCCAGCAGCTTAGCATTGGCCGGGGAGCTGTTTTTT.

DNA of the CDR3: TGCAGTGTATCAGGGTACGGGGAGCTGTTTTTT. Protein sequence: CSVSGYGELFF. The chain is built from TRBV20-1 and TRBJ2-2; tentatively, D is TRBD1 (5 bases). This CDR3 has 11 amino acids. Trimming shortened V by 7 bases and J by 7 bases, and 10 bases separated the two germline ends. From germline, CDR1 is DFQATT and CDR2 SNEGSKA (reference sequence).

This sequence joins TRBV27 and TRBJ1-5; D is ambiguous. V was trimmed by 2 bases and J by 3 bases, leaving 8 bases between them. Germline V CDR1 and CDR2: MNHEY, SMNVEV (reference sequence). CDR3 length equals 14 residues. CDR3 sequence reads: CASSLRGHNQPQHF. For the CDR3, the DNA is TGTGCCAGCAGTTTAAGAGGGCACAATCAGCCCCAGCATTTT.

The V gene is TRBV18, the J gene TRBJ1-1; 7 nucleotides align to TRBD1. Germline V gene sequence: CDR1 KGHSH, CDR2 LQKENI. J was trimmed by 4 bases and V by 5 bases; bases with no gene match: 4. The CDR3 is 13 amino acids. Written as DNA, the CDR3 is TGTGCCAGCTCATCATCAGGGGGCACTGAAGCTTTCTTT. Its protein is CASSSSGGTEAFF.

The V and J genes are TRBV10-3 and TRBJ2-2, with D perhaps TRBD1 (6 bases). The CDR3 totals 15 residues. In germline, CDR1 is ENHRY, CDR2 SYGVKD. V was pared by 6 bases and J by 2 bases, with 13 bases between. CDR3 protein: CAIRSDRTNTGELFF. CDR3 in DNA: TGTGCCATCAGGTCGGACAGAACCAACACCGGGGAGCTGTTTTTT.

The CDR3 DNA sequence: TGTGCCAGCAGCCGACACGGTGGGACCCAGTACTTC. It encodes CASSRHGGTQYF. The V call is TRBV3-1 (or the pseudogene TRBV3-2), the J call TRBJ2-5; D not certain. The CDR3 covers 12 residues. Germline CDR1 LGHDT, CDR2 YNNKEL (reference sequence). V was clipped by 4 bases and J by 7 bases, with 10 bases between them.

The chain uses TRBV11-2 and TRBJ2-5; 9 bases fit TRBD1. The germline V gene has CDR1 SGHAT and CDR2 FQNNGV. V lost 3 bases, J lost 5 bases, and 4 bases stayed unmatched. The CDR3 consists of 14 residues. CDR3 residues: CASSFGQGRETQYF. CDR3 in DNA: TGTGCCAGCAGCTTTGGACAGGGGAGGGAGACCCAGTACTTC.

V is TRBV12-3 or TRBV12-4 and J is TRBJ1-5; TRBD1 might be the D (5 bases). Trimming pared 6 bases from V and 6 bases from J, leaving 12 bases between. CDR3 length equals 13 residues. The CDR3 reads CASRGLVGQPQHF. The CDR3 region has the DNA TGTGCCAGCAGGGGACTCGTGGGTCAGCCCCAGCATTTT.

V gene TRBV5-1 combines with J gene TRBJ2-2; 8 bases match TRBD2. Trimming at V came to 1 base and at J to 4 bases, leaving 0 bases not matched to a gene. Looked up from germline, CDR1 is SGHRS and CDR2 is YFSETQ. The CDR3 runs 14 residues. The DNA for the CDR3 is TGCGCCAGCAGCTTGAGCGGGGGCACCGGGGAGCTGTTTTTT. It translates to CASSLSGGTGELFF.

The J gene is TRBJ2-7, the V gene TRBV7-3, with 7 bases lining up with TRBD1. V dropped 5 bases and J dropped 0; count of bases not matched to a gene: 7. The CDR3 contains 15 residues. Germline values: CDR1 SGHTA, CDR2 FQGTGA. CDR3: CASSRDSSSSYEQYF. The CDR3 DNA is TGTGCCAGCAGCCGGGACAGCTCAAGCTCCTACGAGCAGTACTTC.

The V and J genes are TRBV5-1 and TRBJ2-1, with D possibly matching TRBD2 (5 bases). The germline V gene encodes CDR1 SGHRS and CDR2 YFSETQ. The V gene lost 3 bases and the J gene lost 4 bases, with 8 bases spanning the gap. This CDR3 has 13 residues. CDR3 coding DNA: TGCGCCAGCAGCTCCCCGGGGTACAATGAGCAGTTCTTC. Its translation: CASSSPGYNEQFF. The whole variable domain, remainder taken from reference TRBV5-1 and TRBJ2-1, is KAGVTQTPRYLIKTRGQQVTLSCSPISGHRSVSWYQQTPGQGLQFLFEYFSETQRNKGNFPGRFSGRQFSNSRSEMNVSTLELGDSALYLCASSSPGYNEQFFGPGTRLTVL.

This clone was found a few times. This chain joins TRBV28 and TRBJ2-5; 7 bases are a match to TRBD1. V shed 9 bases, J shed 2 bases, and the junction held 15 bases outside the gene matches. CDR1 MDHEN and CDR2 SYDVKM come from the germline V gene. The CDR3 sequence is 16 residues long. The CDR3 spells CASKPSAGTAQETQYF. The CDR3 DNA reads TGTGCCAGTAAGCCCTCGGCCGGGACAGCACAAGAGACCCAGTACTTC.

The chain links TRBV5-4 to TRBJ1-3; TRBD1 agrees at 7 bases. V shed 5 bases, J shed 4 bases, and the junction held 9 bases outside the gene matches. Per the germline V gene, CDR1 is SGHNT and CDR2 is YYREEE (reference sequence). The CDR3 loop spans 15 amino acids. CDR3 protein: CASSTGQARGNTIYF. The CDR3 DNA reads TGTGCCAGCAGTACCGGACAGGCCCGAGGAAACACCATATATTTT.

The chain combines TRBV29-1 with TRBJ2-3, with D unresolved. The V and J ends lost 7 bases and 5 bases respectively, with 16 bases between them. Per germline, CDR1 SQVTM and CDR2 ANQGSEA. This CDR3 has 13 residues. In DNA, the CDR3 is TGCAGCGCAGAAGAACCAGCGAGAGATACGCAGTATTTT. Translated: CSAEEPARDTQYF.

The CDR3 region has the DNA TGTGCCAGCACCGCTAACCCAGGGGGAGGTAATGGCTACACCTTC. As protein: CASTANPGGGNGYTF. The rearrangement joins TRBV6-5 to TRBJ1-2, with 7 bases that match TRBD1. The ends lost 7 bases at V and 6 bases at J; junction bases unmatched: 14. Germline CDR1 reads MNHEY; CDR2 reads SVGAGI. The CDR3 has 15 amino acids.

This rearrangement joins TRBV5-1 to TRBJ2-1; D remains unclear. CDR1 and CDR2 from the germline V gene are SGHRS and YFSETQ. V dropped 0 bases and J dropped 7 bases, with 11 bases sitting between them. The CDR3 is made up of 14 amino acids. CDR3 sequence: CASSLERSPNEQFF. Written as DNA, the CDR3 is TGCGCCAGCAGCTTGGAACGGTCGCCTAATGAGCAGTTCTTC.

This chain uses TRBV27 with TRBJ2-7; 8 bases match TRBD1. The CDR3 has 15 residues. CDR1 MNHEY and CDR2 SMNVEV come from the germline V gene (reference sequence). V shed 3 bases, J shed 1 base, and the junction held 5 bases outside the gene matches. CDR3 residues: CASSLGDRGSYEQYF. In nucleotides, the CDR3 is TGTGCCAGCAGTTTGGGAGACAGGGGTTCCTACGAGCAGTACTTC.

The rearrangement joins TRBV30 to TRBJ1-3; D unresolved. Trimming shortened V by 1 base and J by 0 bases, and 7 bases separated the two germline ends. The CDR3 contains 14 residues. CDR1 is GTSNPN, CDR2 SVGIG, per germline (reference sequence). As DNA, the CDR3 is TGTGCCTGGAGTGGAGACATCTCTGGAAACACCATATATTTT. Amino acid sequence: CAWSGDISGNTIYF.

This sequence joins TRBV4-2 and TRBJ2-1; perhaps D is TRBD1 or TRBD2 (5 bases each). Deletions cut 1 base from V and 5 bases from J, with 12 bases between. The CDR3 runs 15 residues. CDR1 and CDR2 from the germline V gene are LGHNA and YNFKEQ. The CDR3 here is CASSQVWDLDNEQFF. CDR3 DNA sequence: TGTGCCAGCAGCCAAGTGTGGGACCTAGACAATGAGCAGTTCTTC.

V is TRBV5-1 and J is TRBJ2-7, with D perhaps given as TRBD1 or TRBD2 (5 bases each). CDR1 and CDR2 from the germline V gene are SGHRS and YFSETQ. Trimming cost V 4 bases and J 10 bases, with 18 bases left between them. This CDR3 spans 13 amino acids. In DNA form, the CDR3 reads TGCGCCAGCAGCCACACCGAGAGGGGCCAACAGTACTTC. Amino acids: CASSHTERGQQYF.

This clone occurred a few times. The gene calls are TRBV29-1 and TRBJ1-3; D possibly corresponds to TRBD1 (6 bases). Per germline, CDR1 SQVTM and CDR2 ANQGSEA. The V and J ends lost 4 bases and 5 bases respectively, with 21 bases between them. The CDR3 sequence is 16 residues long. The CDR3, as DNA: TGCAGCGTTGGGGACATCCCGATTACTGGACGAAACACCATATATTTT. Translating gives CSVGDIPITGRNTIYF.

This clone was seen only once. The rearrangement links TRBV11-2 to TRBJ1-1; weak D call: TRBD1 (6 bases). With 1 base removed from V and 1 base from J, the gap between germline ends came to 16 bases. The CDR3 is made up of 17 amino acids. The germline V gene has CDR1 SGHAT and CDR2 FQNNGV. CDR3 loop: CASSLAYRGRGNTEAFF. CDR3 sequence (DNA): TGTGCCAGCAGCTTAGCGTATAGGGGCAGGGGGAACACTGAAGCTTTCTTT. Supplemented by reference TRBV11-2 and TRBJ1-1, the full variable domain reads EAGVAQSPRYKIIEKRQSVAFWCNPISGHATLYWYQQILGQGPKLLIQFQNNGVVDDSQLPKDRFSAERLKGVDSTLKIQPAKLEDSAVYLCASSLAYRGRGNTEAFFGQGTRLTVV.

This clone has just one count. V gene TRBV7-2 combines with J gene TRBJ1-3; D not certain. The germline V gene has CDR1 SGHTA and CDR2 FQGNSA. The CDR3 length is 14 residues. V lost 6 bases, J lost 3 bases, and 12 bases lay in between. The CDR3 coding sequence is TGTGCCAGCAGACCCCCGGGTTATGGAAACACCATATATTTT. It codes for CASRPPGYGNTIYF.

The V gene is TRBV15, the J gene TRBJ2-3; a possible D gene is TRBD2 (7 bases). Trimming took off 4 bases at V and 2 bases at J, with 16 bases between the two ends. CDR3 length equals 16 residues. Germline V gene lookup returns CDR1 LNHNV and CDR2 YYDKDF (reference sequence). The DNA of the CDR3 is TGTGCCACCAGCAATCTCGCGGGGGCCGTCACAGATACGCAGTATTTT. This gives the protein CATSNLAGAVTDTQYF.

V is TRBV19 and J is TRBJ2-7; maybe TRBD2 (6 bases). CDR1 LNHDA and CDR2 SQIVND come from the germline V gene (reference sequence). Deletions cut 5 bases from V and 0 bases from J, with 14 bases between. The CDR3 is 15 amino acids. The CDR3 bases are TGTGCCAGTAGTCCCCGACTAGGGAGCTCCTACGAGCAGTACTTC. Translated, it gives CASSPRLGSSYEQYF.